This TCR beta chain was identified during a study of blood T cell repertoires in COVID-19 (dated by TCRdb to about 2020). A note on the overall study: Samples covering the acute and convalescent phases of COVID-19 were provided by collaborators in the United States, Italy and Spain. The material from the prospective study consisted of cDNA or gDNA derived from T cells, B-cell-depleted T cells, or PBMCs. Samples came from the ongoing ImmuneRACE study (first 160 participants) plus 1,254 subjects from 6 global collaborators. Sample metadata almost always included a de-identified subject ID, COVID-19 status, age in years and sex. Where HLA class I and class II types were available, the types were taken from metadata supplied by the sample provider, not from assay-based typing. The repertoires were released in a freely available public database intended as a resource for research on the immune response to SARS-CoV-2. The dataset comprised deeply sampled blood TCRbeta repertoires from subjects exposed to, actively infected with, or recovered from COVID-19.

General study outcomes and caveats: The quantity of clinical and demographic metadata differed by source and by participant and was supplied without curation.

The CDR3 runs 13 residues from the cysteine to the phenylalanine. CDR3 DNA only is kept here, 39 bases in frame from base 1. From a lookup of the germline V gene, CDR1 and CDR2 are MGHRA and YSYEKL. The trim is 0 bases for V and 10 bases for J, with a gap of 12 bases between the germline ends. The collaborating institutions used their own protocols to collect whole blood in K2EDTA tubes. For TCRbeta analysis, collaborators shipped samples in one of three forms: frozen whole blood, isolated PBMCs, or DNA extracted from either of those sample types. As for this clone: Its antigen has not been determined. No base-level quality is on record; no much larger clone is a single base apart.

TCRbeta CDR3 regions were amplified from genomic DNA by means of the immunoSEQ Assay, a bias-controlled multiplex PCR. Per the authors' processing: The number of nucleated cells in each sample was estimated by amplification of reference gene primers within the assay. Sequence reads were collapsed and filtered to measure the absolute abundance of every unique TCRbeta CDR3 rearrangement. For each sample, productive Simpson clonality was calculated as the square root of Simpson's diversity index over productive rearrangements. In its TCRdb copy, this immuneACCESS table keeps in-frame sequences only and misses some clones. Where compared with another copy, unresolved V genes explain less than half of these, and the others have no known cause. Clone size and V and J calls were adopted from that table, with D and trimming inferred from the DNA. The sample includes 140,000 to 150,000 clones, with around four fifths observed a single time. The ten largest clonotypes hold around two fifths of the sample.

The receptor was isolated from a human donor in a cohort sampled during active COVID-19. The chain uses TRBV4-1 and TRBJ1-2; TRBD1 is possibly the D segment (5 matching bases). The sample was peripheral blood. The CDR3 amino acid sequence is: CASSQEQANHYTF. The nucleotides are TGCGCCAGCAGCCAAGAACAGGCCAATCACTACACCTTC.